The present entry profiles one TCR beta chain with its context. The record originates from a study of blood T cell repertoires in COVID-19. Per the germline V gene, CDR1 is GTSNPN and CDR2 is SVGIG (reference sequence). V was clipped by 5 bases and J by 1 base, with 8 bases between them. The CDR3 has 13 amino acids. Clones were sequenced by immunoSEQ multiplex PCR, and TCRdb holds only the in-frame ones, with some missing. The sample lists 300,000 to 450,000 clones; roughly 90% were seen once. The clonotype originates from a woman aged 60 to 75 with COVID-19, enrolled during active disease. The chain joins TRBV30 to TRBJ2-2, with D possibly TRBD2 on 6 matching bases. The specimen was peripheral blood. CDR3 bases: TGTGCCTGGGCCGGGAGGAACACCGGGGAGCTGTTTTTT. Its translation is CAWAGRNTGELFF. The whole variable domain, remainder taken from reference TRBV30 and TRBJ2-2, is SQTIHQWPATLVQPVGSPLSLECTVEGTSNPNLYWYRQAAGRGLQLLFYSVGIGQISSEVPQNLSASRPQDRQFILSSKKLLLSDSGFYLCAWAGRNTGELFFGEGSRLTVL.